This T cell receptor (beta chain) was obtained from a study of low-dose radiotherapy and immunotherapy resistance in tumors. cDNA synthesis used a TRAV/TRBV-specific primer set for both chains. Over around 19 PCR cycles, TCRs were amplified from a constant-region primer and V-primer adapter. TCRdb fed the reads into MiXCR, producing one record per CDR3 protein. The sample consists of tens of thousands of distinct CDR3 sequences, more than 20% of them appearing once. CDR3 size: 14 residues. From germline, CDR1 is MNHEY and CDR2 SVGEGT. Between the trimmed V and J ends, which lost 6 bases and 6 bases, there was a span of 17 bases. This clonotype was seen at least ten times. As for time point: after trial treatment. The treatment is: LDRT plus nivolumab, ipilimumab, low-dose cyclophosphamide and aspirin (RACIN trial).

The clonotype was recovered from a female donor with ovarian cancer. The J gene is TRBJ1-1, the V gene TRBV6-2 or TRBV6-3, with no clear D. Material: PBMCs, obtained after low-dose radiotherapy plus immunotherapy. CDR3 nucleotide sequence: TGTGCCAGCAGACACCGCCACCCAGACGCTGAAGCTTTCTTT. It translates to CASRHRHPDAEAFF.